This entry lists 4 T cell receptor beta chains sequenced from one sample in a study of human T cells and chemical hapten exposure. MiXCR, run by TCRdb on the RACE reads, gives a single entry per CDR3 protein. This table has some 70,000 distinct CDR3 sequences, approximately 9.9% appearing once. Time point defined: pre-sensitization, week 0. Treatment of the sample: therapeutic diphenylcyclopropenone sensitization with weekly scalp DPC. Sequencing was performed on whole blood, taken in connection with sensitization to the hapten diphenylcyclopropenone (DPC). The receptors shown here come from a woman aged 50 to 65 with alopecia areata. Some clones in this sample may be carry-over from other donors' samples.

This clonotype showed up many times. This chain links TRBV6-5 with TRBJ2-7; a weak D match, TRBD1 (5 bases). The CDR3 is made up of 13 amino acids. Germline V gene sequence: CDR1 MNHEY, CDR2 SVGAGI. Trimming took off 2 bases at V and 6 bases at J, with 11 bases between the two ends. CDR3 in amino acids: CASSYSRVREQYF. CDR3 DNA sequence: TGTGCCAGCAGTTACAGCAGGGTTCGCGAGCAGTACTTC.

J is TRBJ1-2 and V is TRBV7-9; perhaps TRBD1 as D (5 bases). This CDR3 spans 15 amino acids. Looked up from germline, CDR1 is SEHNR and CDR2 is FQNEAQ (reference sequence). V was shortened by 2 bases and J by 8 bases, with 18 bases between the two germline ends. CDR3 nucleotides: TGTGCCAGCAGCTTAAGGTCCCCTCCTGGGGCCGGCTACACCTTC. This encodes CASSLRSPPGAGYTF.

In this sample, this clonotype turned up many times. The V call is TRBV7-8, the J call TRBJ1-5; D perhaps matches TRBD1 (5 bases). The V end lost 5 bases, the J end lost 6 bases, and 23 bases lay between the germline ends. Germline V gene sequence: CDR1 SGHVS, CDR2 FQNEAQ. CDR3 length: 17 residues. Here the CDR3 reads CASSRGSTYPGGQPQHF. CDR3 DNA: TGTGCCAGCAGCAGGGGCAGTACATACCCTGGGGGTCAGCCCCAGCATTTT.

This clonotype was seen many times. This chain joins TRBV12-3 or TRBV12-4 and TRBJ1-4, with D perhaps matching TRBD1 (6 bases). The CDR3 has 15 amino acids. Trimming pared 5 bases from V and 4 bases from J, leaving 14 bases between. The chain's CDR3 is CASSADRVGNEKLFF. The CDR3 region has the DNA TGTGCCAGCAGTGCGGACAGAGTTGGTAATGAAAAACTGTTTTTT.